This passage covers 20 T cell receptor beta chains from one sample sequenced in a study of blood T cell repertoires in COVID-19. The table came from immunoSEQ multiplex PCR; TCRdb's copy has only in-frame clones and leaves some out. The sample lists 100,000 to 150,000 clones, 85% to 90% seen once, with about 4.4% in the top ten. Material: peripheral blood. These receptors all stem from a man in his fifties or sixties with COVID-19, enrolled during active disease.

The chain couples TRBV9 to TRBJ2-2, with D hard to call. Germline-derived CDR1 and CDR2 are SGDLS and YYNGEE. V lost 2 bases and J lost 1, with 6 bases in between. This CDR3 contains 14 residues. The CDR3 sequence is CASSVTGNTGELFF. The CDR3 region has the DNA TGTGCCAGCAGCGTTACGGGGAACACCGGGGAGCTGTTTTTT. Complete variable domain (other parts from reference TRBV9 and TRBJ2-2): DSGVTQTPKHLITATGQRVTLRCSPRSGDLSVYWYQQSLDQGLQFLIQYYNGEERAKGNILERFSAQQFPDLHSELNLSSLELGDSALYFCASSVTGNTGELFFGEGSRLTVL.

V and J are TRBV5-1 and TRBJ1-1, with a possible D match to TRBD1 (5 bases). Per the germline V gene, CDR1 is SGHRS and CDR2 is YFSETQ. V lost 4 bases, J lost 6 bases, and 13 bases lay in between. This CDR3 has 13 residues. The CDR3 loop is CASSDLQGSEAFF. Written as DNA, the CDR3 is TGCGCCAGCAGCGATCTCCAGGGCTCTGAAGCTTTCTTT.

V gene TRBV30 combines with J gene TRBJ1-1; 7 bases are shared with TRBD1. The CDR3 runs 14 residues. The germline V gene has CDR1 GTSNPN and CDR2 SVGIG (reference sequence). Trimming cost V 3 bases and J 7 bases; bases outside gene matches: 11. The CDR3 region has the DNA TGTGCCTGGAGCGATACCGGGACAGAACTTGAAGCTTTCTTT. Translation gives CAWSDTGTELEAFF.

This chain links TRBV2 with TRBJ2-3, with TRBD2 matching 11 bases. J lost 1 base, V lost 6 bases, and 3 bases had no gene match. Germline assignment: CDR1 SNHLY and CDR2 FYNNEI. The CDR3 consists of 15 residues. This CDR3 reads CASRETSGGTDTQYF. As DNA, the CDR3 is TGTGCCAGCAGGGAGACTAGCGGGGGCACAGATACGCAGTATTTT.

The chain links TRBV2 to TRBJ2-5; no definite D call. The germline V gene has CDR1 SNHLY and CDR2 FYNNEI. The CDR3 covers 11 residues. V shed 7 bases and J shed 5 bases, with 8 bases lying between them. This chain's CDR3 is CASKLQETQYF. CDR3 coding DNA: TGTGCCAGCAAATTACAGGAGACCCAGTACTTC. Full variable domain (missing parts from reference TRBV2 and TRBJ2-5): EPEVTQTPSHQVTQMGQEVILRCVPISNHLYFYWYRQILGQKVEFLVSFYNNEISEKSEIFDDQFSVERPDGSNFTLKIRSTKLEDSAMYFCASKLQETQYFGPGTRLLVL.

The CDR3 DNA is TGCGCCAGCAGCTCGCCGGGCTTGAGGGCCGGGGAGCTGTTTTTT. Amino acids: CASSSPGLRAGELFF. The rearrangement uses TRBV5-1 and TRBJ2-2, with D tentatively TRBD2 (5 bases). The germline CDR1 and CDR2 sequences are SGHRS and YFSETQ. The CDR3 covers 15 residues. The V gene lost 3 bases and the J gene lost 6 bases, with 15 bases spanning the gap.

The V call is TRBV6-5, the J call TRBJ2-1, with TRBD1 matching over 10 bases. The CDR3 has 13 residues. The germline V gene encodes CDR1 MNHEY and CDR2 SVGAGI. Unmatched junction bases numbered 5, after V lost 6 bases and J lost 9 bases. CDR3 region: CASSRTGGSEQFF. CDR3 sequence (DNA): TGTGCCAGCAGCCGGACAGGGGGGAGTGAGCAGTTCTTC.

In this sample, this clone turned up many times. This chain joins TRBV11-1 and TRBJ2-3; D is possibly TRBD2 (7 bases). The V and J ends lost 6 bases and 0 bases respectively, with 13 bases between them. This CDR3 is built from 15 residues. From germline, CDR1 is SGHAT and CDR2 FQDESV (reference sequence). CDR3 DNA sequence: TGTGCCAGCAGAAGGAGGGGGGGCAGCACAGATACGCAGTATTTT. Translating gives CASRRRGGSTDTQYF.

The chain's CDR3 is CASSTPPGLGHGYTF. The CDR3 coding sequence is TGTGCCAGCAGCACCCCCCCCGGCCTGGGGCATGGCTACACCTTC. This rearrangement joins TRBV7-2 to TRBJ1-2; a possible D gene is TRBD1 (5 bases). The ends were cut back, 5 bases at V and 6 bases at J, with 19 bases in the middle. This CDR3 region has 15 residues. CDR1 and CDR2 from the germline V gene are SGHTA and FQGNSA.

The chain employs TRBV12-5 and TRBJ1-6, with D hard to call. Germline V lookup: CDR1 LGHNT, CDR2 FRNRAP. The CDR3 has 17 amino acids. Trimming left V 1 base short and J 7 bases short, with 17 bases between. CDR3 region: CASGLGAGNGLNSPLHF. Written as DNA, the CDR3 is TGTGCTAGTGGTTTGGGGGCCGGAAACGGCCTGAATTCACCCCTCCACTTT. Looking up the rest from reference TRBV12-5 and TRBJ1-6 gives the full variable domain: DARVTQTPRHKVTEMGQEVTMRCQPILGHNTVFWYRQTMMQGLELLAYFRNRAPLDDSGMPKDRFSAEMPDATLATLKIQPSEPRDSAVYFCASGLGAGNGLNSPLHFGNGTRLTVT.

This clone was observed once. The rearrangement joins TRBV6-6 to TRBJ1-4, with TRBD1 matching over 7 bases. V trimming: 5 bases; J trimming: 0 bases; junction bases outside the gene matches: 6. CDR3 length: 16 amino acids. Germline lookup yields CDR1 MNHNY and CDR2 SVGAGI (reference sequence). CDR3 sequence reads: CASSKGAAATNEKLFF. The CDR3 nucleotides are TGTGCCAGCAGTAAGGGGGCAGCGGCAACTAATGAAAAACTGTTTTTT.

In its sample, this clone was seen a few times. V gene TRBV27 combines with J gene TRBJ1-2; D perhaps matches TRBD1 (6 bases). The CDR3 sequence is 15 residues long. CDR1 and CDR2 from the germline V gene are MNHEY and SMNVEV (reference sequence). Trimming shortened V by 0 bases and J by 0 bases, and 8 bases separated the two germline ends. As DNA, the CDR3 is TGTGCCAGCAGTTTATCGGGACAAACTAACTATGGCTACACCTTC. The encoded protein is CASSLSGQTNYGYTF.

The CDR3 bases are TGTGCCAGCAGCCAGACTAGCCTCGGGGAGCTGTTTTTT. It specifies CASSQTSLGELFF. The rearrangement joins TRBV11-3 to TRBJ2-2, with TRBD2 matching over 7 bases. V dropped 5 bases and J dropped 7; count of bases not matched to a gene: 4. CDR1 is SGHNT and CDR2 is YENEEA in the germline V gene. The CDR3 is made up of 13 amino acids.

The chain employs TRBV6-5 and TRBJ2-3; D not resolved. Deletions cut 0 bases from V and 2 bases from J, with 6 bases between. The germline V gene encodes CDR1 MNHEY and CDR2 SVGAGI. This CDR3 comprises 14 residues. The CDR3 region is CASSYSVFTDTQYF. The CDR3 bases are TGTGCCAGCAGTTACTCTGTCTTCACAGATACGCAGTATTTT.

V is TRBV18 and J is TRBJ1-3; the D gene is possibly TRBD1 (5 bases). Germline CDR1 is KGHSH and CDR2 is LQKENI. Trimming took 3 bases from V and 2 from J, leaving 11 bases between them. CDR3 length: 15 amino acids. CDR3 bases: TGTGCCAGCTCACCCGGGACTCCCACTGGAAACACCATATATTTT. As protein: CASSPGTPTGNTIYF.

The chain combines TRBV6-6 with TRBJ2-7; a weak D match, TRBD1 (5 bases). Germline loops: CDR1 MNHNY, CDR2 SVGAGI (reference sequence). V was cut by 6 bases and J by 3 bases, with 9 bases left in between. This CDR3 spans 12 amino acids. Here the CDR3 reads CASSIDSYEQYF. The DNA for the CDR3 is TGTGCCAGCAGCATCGACAGCTACGAGCAGTACTTC.

The chain employs TRBV10-1 and TRBJ1-1; D possibly corresponds to TRBD1 (5 bases). V was clipped by 5 bases and J by 1 base, with 8 bases between them. The CDR3 has 13 amino acids. Germline loops: CDR1 WNHNN, CDR2 SYGVQD (reference sequence). CDR3 bases: TGCGCCAGCAGTATGACAGAGAACACTGAAGCTTTCTTT. It specifies CASSMTENTEAFF.

A few counts support this clone. The chain uses TRBV7-3 and TRBJ1-2; TRBD1 aligns across 9 bases. The CDR3 spans 14 residues. Germline CDR1 SGHTA, CDR2 FQGTGA. With 2 bases clipped from V and 9 bases from J, the junction kept 7 bases outside the gene matches. CDR3 in amino acids: CASSLPGDRASYTF. In DNA form, the CDR3 reads TGTGCCAGCAGCTTACCCGGGGACAGGGCAAGCTACACCTTC.

V usage is TRBV7-9 and J usage is TRBJ2-7, with 10 nucleotides matching TRBD1. Looked up from germline, CDR1 is SEHNR and CDR2 is FQNEAQ (reference sequence). With 5 bases clipped from V and 4 bases from J, the junction kept 8 bases outside the gene matches. The CDR3 is made up of 15 amino acids. The CDR3 DNA follows: TGTGCCAGCAGCATAAATCCGGGACAGGGGTACGAGCAGTACTTC. As protein: CASSINPGQGYEQYF.

V usage is TRBV19 and J usage is TRBJ2-3; TRBD2 matches at 14 bases. CDR1 is LNHDA, CDR2 SQIVND, per germline (reference sequence). This CDR3 is built from 16 residues. The J segment lost 3 bases and the V segment lost 5 bases, leaving 4 bases of the junction unmatched. CDR3 nucleotide sequence: TGTGCCAGTAGTCCTCGGACTAGCGGGGGGACAGATACGCAGTATTTT. This sequence encodes CASSPRTSGGTDTQYF.